One and the same sample provided the 21 T cell receptor beta chains below, sequenced in a study of breast tumors, draining lymph nodes, adjacent tissues. Breast cancer patients provided tissue from their axillary draining lymph nodes. Each CDR3 protein gets one entry after TCRdb re-called the multiplex PCR reads with MiXCR. The sample holds about 180,000 distinct CDR3 sequences; around a third are singletons and the top ten take around 4.5%. Sequencing was performed on axillary lymph node tissue. The receptors stem from a female donor with breast cancer. Some clones in this sample may be carry-over from other donors' samples.

As DNA, the CDR3 is TGCAGCGCTTACAGGGCCGGGGAGACCCAGTACTTC. This gives the protein CSAYRAGETQYF. The rearrangement uses TRBV29-1 and TRBJ2-5; D perhaps matches TRBD1 (6 bases). The germline CDR1 and CDR2 sequences are SQVTM and ANQGSEA. The CDR3 length is 12 residues. V was cut by 7 bases and J by 5 bases, with 14 bases left in between.

The chain carries TRBV19 and TRBJ2-3; D tentatively fits TRBD1 or TRBD2 (5 bases each). The CDR3 has 14 residues. V lost 5 bases and J lost 3, with 12 bases in between. Germline V lookup: CDR1 LNHDA, CDR2 SQIVND (reference sequence). The CDR3 DNA reads as TGTGCCAGTAGTCCGACAGCGGCAACAGATACGCAGTATTTT. It codes for CASSPTAATDTQYF. The full variable domain, rest sourced from reference TRBV19 and TRBJ2-3, is DGGITQSPKYLFRKEGQNVTLSCEQNLNHDAMYWYRQDPGQGLRLIYYSQIVNDFQKGDIAEGYSVSREKKESFPLTVTSAQKNPTAFYLCASSPTAATDTQYFGPGTRLTVL.

For this clonotype: A much larger clonotype is one base distant, so this may be a read error. The V call is TRBV5-8, the J call TRBJ1-2; tentative D call: TRBD1 (6 bases). This CDR3 region has 14 residues. The germline V gene encodes CDR1 SGHTS and CDR2 YDEGEE. V dropped 7 bases and J dropped 4 bases, with 17 bases sitting between them. The CDR3 bases are TGTGCCAGCGGCTCCAGGGGATTGGGCTATGGCTACACCTTC. It translates to CASGSRGLGYGYTF.

The sample holds a few counts of this clonotype. The J gene is TRBJ2-4, the V gene TRBV30; D possibly corresponds to TRBD2 (6 bases). Germline CDR1 reads GTSNPN; CDR2 reads SVGIG (reference sequence). CDR3 length equals 13 residues. The ends were cut back, 8 bases at V and 9 bases at J, with 20 bases in the middle. DNA of the CDR3: TGTGCCGTCTCGGAGGGGTCCGGGGCCATTCAGTACTTC. This encodes CAVSEGSGAIQYF.

The DNA for the CDR3 is TGTGCCAGCAGCTCCCTGGACGGGACTAGCGAAGAGACCCAGTACTTC. Translated, it gives CASSSLDGTSEETQYF. The V and J genes are TRBV7-9 and TRBJ2-5; 10 bases align to TRBD2. CDR3 length: 16 residues. Germline CDR1 and CDR2: SEHNR and FQNEAQ (reference sequence). Unmatched junction bases numbered 8, after V lost 4 bases and J lost 3 bases.

The chain uses TRBV25-1 and TRBJ2-1; no firm D call. The germline CDR1 and CDR2 sequences are MGHDK and SYGVNS. The CDR3 is 11 amino acids. CDR3 in DNA: TGTGACAGTCTCTCCTACAATGAGCAGTTCTTC. Its translation is CDSLSYNEQFF.

This clonotype was counted at least ten times. The rearrangement links TRBV6-5 to TRBJ2-1; no reliable D call. The CDR3 length is 15 residues. Trimming shortened V by 6 bases and J by 0 bases, and 12 bases separated the two germline ends. The germline V gene encodes CDR1 MNHEY and CDR2 SVGAGI. In DNA, the CDR3 is TGTGCCAGCAGACCCTCTCTGAGCTCCTACAATGAGCAGTTCTTC. As protein: CASRPSLSSYNEQFF.

About this clonotype itself: This could be a read error, since a much larger clone is one nucleotide away. J is TRBJ1-5 and V is TRBV3-1; possible D gene TRBD1, 6 bases. Trimming stripped 3 bases from V and 6 bases from J, with 15 bases between. The CDR3 covers 15 residues. Germline CDR1 and CDR2: LGHDT and YNNKEL (reference sequence). CDR3 bases: TGTGCCAGCAGCCATGATATGGCAGGGGTTCAGCCCCAGCATTTT. Its translation: CASSHDMAGVQPQHF.

There are many counts of this clonotype. The genes are TRBV5-6 and TRBJ2-2; TRBD2 agrees at 9 bases. V shed 1 base and J 7 bases; nucleotides not matched to a gene: 11. From germline, CDR1 is SGHDT and CDR2 YYEEEE. The CDR3 is 17 residues long. As DNA, the CDR3 is TGTGCCAGCAGCTTGAACCTAGCGGGATCAGGGATCGGGGAGCTGTTTTTT. It encodes CASSLNLAGSGIGELFF.

This clonotype occurred many times. This chain connects TRBV5-1 to TRBJ1-2; no firm D call. There are 12 residues in the CDR3. The germline V gene encodes CDR1 SGHRS and CDR2 YFSETQ. The V end lost 0 bases, the J end lost 3 bases, and 3 bases lay between the germline ends. The CDR3 loop reads CASSLDDYGYTF. CDR3 nucleotides: TGCGCCAGCAGCTTGGACGACTATGGCTACACCTTC.

The chain has TRBV2 and TRBJ1-3; 9 nucleotides agree with TRBD1. The CDR3 is 16 amino acids. Germline trimming cut 1 base from V and 1 base from J; bases unmatched to any gene: 2. Germline loops: CDR1 SNHLY, CDR2 FYNNEI. This CDR3 reads CASSEGQGDSGNTIYF. The CDR3 bases are TGTGCCAGCAGTGAAGGACAGGGGGATTCTGGAAACACCATATATTTT.

This clonotype was found once. This chain joins TRBV20-1 and TRBJ2-7, with a tentative D call TRBD2 (6 bases). This CDR3 spans 15 amino acids. V was shortened by 0 bases and J by 3 bases, with 15 bases between the two germline ends. The germline gives CDR1 DFQATT, CDR2 SNEGSKA (reference sequence). The CDR3 region has the DNA TGCAGTGCTAGAGAAGCGGCAGGGACTCTCTACGAGCAGTACTTC. It specifies CSAREAAGTLYEQYF.

The chain carries TRBV2 and TRBJ2-3; D is ambiguous. Germline assignment: CDR1 SNHLY and CDR2 FYNNEI. The CDR3 sequence is 14 residues long. The V gene lost 1 base and the J gene lost 7 bases, with 12 bases spanning the gap. The CDR3 protein is CASSEEGGGNTQYF. Here the CDR3 DNA reads TGTGCCAGCAGTGAAGAGGGCGGTGGGAATACGCAGTATTTT.

This clonotype has at least ten counts. J is TRBJ1-5 and V is TRBV20-1; 9 bases line up with TRBD1. V lost 5 bases, J lost 7 bases, and 12 bases stayed unmatched. Germline CDR1 is DFQATT and CDR2 is SNEGSKA (reference sequence). This CDR3 region has 15 residues. For the CDR3, the DNA is TGCAGTGCTGAGGTCCGGGACAGGGACGCCCAGCCCCAGCATTTT. It translates to CSAEVRDRDAQPQHF.

This clonotype was seen many times. The rearrangement uses TRBV13 and TRBJ2-1, with D possibly being TRBD1 (6 bases). This CDR3 is built from 15 residues. Trimming stripped 1 base from V and 3 bases from J, with 10 bases between. Germline V CDR1 and CDR2: PRHDT, FYEKMQ (reference sequence). The CDR3 region is CASSLVQGHYNEQFF. CDR3 DNA: TGTGCCAGCAGCTTAGTACAGGGCCACTACAATGAGCAGTTCTTC. Looking up the rest from reference TRBV13 and TRBJ2-1 gives the full variable domain: AAGVIQSPRHLIKEKRETATLKCYPIPRHDTVYWYQQGPGQDPQFLISFYEKMQSDKGSIPDRFSAQQFSDYHSELNMSSLELGDSALYFCASSLVQGHYNEQFFGPGTRLTVL.

Many counts were recorded for this clonotype. The chain carries TRBV5-1 and TRBJ1-2; TRBD1 matches at 10 bases. The CDR3 runs to 17 residues. The junction had 14 bases not matched to a gene; V was cut back by 4 bases and J by 5 bases. Germline CDR1 is SGHRS and CDR2 is YFSETQ. The CDR3 protein is CASSPEPGQGRGYGYTF. The CDR3 coding sequence is TGCGCCAGCAGCCCGGAACCGGGACAGGGGCGTGGATATGGCTACACCTTC.

The chain is built from TRBV5-1 and TRBJ1-6; 8 bases are a match to TRBD1. This CDR3 spans 15 amino acids. The J segment lost 9 bases and the V segment lost 4 bases, leaving 9 bases of the junction unmatched. Germline V gives CDR1 SGHRS, CDR2 YFSETQ. The CDR3 nucleotides read TGCGCCAGCAGCCCTGGTGGACAGGGAGTTTCACCCCTCCACTTT. This gives the protein CASSPGGQGVSPLHF.

This clonotype was detected ten times or more. J is TRBJ2-2 and V is TRBV9; possible D gene TRBD2, 5 bases. Germline CDR1 SGDLS, CDR2 YYNGEE. Trimming stripped 0 bases from V and 7 bases from J, with 16 bases between. The CDR3 consists of 16 residues. The CDR3 sequence is CASSVEALNRGGELFF. The DNA of the CDR3 is TGTGCCAGCAGCGTAGAGGCGCTTAACCGGGGCGGGGAGCTGTTTTTT.

This clonotype was counted ten times or more. The chain employs TRBV15 and TRBJ2-5; D might be TRBD1 (6 bases). This CDR3 has 15 amino acids. Germline values: CDR1 LNHNV, CDR2 YYDKDF (reference sequence). The V and J ends lost 1 base and 4 bases respectively, with 13 bases between them. In nucleotides, the CDR3 is TGTGCCACCAGCAGAGGGGGGCAGGGTAGAGAGACCCAGTACTTC. Protein sequence: CATSRGGQGRETQYF. Together with reference TRBV15 and TRBJ2-5, the CDR3 gives the full variable domain: DAMVIQNPRYQVTQFGKPVTLSCSQTLNHNVMYWYQQKSSQAPKLLFHYYDKDFNNEADTPDNFQSRRPNTSFCFLDIRSPGLGDTAMYLCATSRGGQGRETQYFGPGTRLLVL.

This sequence joins TRBV29-1 and TRBJ2-7; D is tentatively TRBD1 or TRBD2 (6 bases each). CDR1 is SQVTM and CDR2 is ANQGSEA in the germline V gene. This CDR3 comprises 13 residues. Trimming stripped 4 bases from V and 3 bases from J, with 13 bases between. The CDR3 protein is CSVGTGGFYEQYF. CDR3 in DNA: TGCAGCGTTGGGACCGGGGGCTTCTACGAGCAGTACTTC.

A remark on this clonotype: This may arise from a read error, as a much more abundant clone is one base away. V usage is TRBV6-1 and J usage is TRBJ1-2; 7 positions match TRBD1. This CDR3 is 15 amino acids long. V was pared by 6 bases and J by 7 bases, with 14 bases of the junction left unmatched. Germline-derived CDR1 and CDR2 are MNHNS and SASEGT. The CDR3 coding sequence is TGTGCCAGCAGACCTACCCGGGACAGCTTCTTTGGCTACACCTTC. Protein sequence: CASRPTRDSFFGYTF.